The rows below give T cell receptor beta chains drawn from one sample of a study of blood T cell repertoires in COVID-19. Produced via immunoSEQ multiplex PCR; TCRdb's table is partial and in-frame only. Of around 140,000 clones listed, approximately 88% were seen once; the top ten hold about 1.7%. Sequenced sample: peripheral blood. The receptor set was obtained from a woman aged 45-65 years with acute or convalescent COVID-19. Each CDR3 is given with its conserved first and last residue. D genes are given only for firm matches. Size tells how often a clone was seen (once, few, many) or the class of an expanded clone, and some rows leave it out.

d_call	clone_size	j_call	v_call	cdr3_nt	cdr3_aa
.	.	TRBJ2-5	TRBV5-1	TGCGCCAGCAGTTTGTACAGTCAAGAGACCCAGTACTTC	CASSLYSQETQYF
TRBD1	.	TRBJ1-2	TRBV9	TGTGCCAGCAGCGACTGGACAGGGTATGGCTACACCTTC	CASSDWTGYGYTF
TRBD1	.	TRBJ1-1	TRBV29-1	TGCAGTGGACAGGGAATGAACACTGAAGCTTTCTTT	CSGQGMNTEAFF
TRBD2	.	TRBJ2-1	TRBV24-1	TGTGCCACCAGTGATACTAGCGGGGCCGGGGCGCAGTTCTTC	CATSDTSGAGAQFF
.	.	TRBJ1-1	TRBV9	TGTGCCAGCAGCGTATCGTTGTACACTGAAGCTTTCTTT	CASSVSLYTEAFF
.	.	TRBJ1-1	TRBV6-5	TGTGCCAGCAGTCGGGGTCCTGAAACCACTGAAGCTTTCTTT	CASSRGPETTEAFF
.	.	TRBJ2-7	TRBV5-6	TGTGCCAGCAGCCCGGAGGTGGCTTCCTACGAGCAGTACTTC	CASSPEVASYEQYF
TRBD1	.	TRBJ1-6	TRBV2	TGTGCCAGCAGGCAACTACAGGGGGCTGGGTCACCCCTCCACTTT	CASRQLQGAGSPLHF
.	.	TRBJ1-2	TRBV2	TGTGCCAGCGCGGGTTTGATCTATGGCTACACCTTC	CASAGLIYGYTF
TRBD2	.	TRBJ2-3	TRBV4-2	TGTGCCAGCAGAGAAGGCGGGGGGCGCACAGATACGCAGTATTTT	CASREGGGRTDTQYF
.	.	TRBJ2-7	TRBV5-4	TGTGCCAGCAGCTTGGTCGGCGGCCCCTACGAGCAGTACTTC	CASSLVGGPYEQYF
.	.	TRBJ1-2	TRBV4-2	TGTGCCAGCAGCCAAGGTCCCCCAGGGGATCGCTATGGCTACACCTTC	CASSQGPPGDRYGYTF
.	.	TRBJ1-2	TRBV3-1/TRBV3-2	TGTGCCAGCACCGCCGTGGGGGGTGACTATGGCTACACCTTC	CASTAVGGDYGYTF
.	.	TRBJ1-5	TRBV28	TGTGCCAGCAGTTTGGTTAGGGGATTGGGCCAGCCCCAGCATTTT	CASSLVRGLGQPQHF
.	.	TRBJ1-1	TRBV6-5	TGTGCCAGCAGTTACCGCCATAGGAACACTGAAGCTTTCTTT	CASSYRHRNTEAFF
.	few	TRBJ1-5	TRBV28	TGTGCCAGCAGTCCCGCAGGAGGGGTCAATCAGCCCCAGCATTTT	CASSPAGGVNQPQHF
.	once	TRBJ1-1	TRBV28	TGTGCCAGCAGGGAACCGGGACAAATCACTGAAGCTTTCTTT	CASREPGQITEAFF
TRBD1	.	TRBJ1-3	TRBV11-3	TGTGCCAGCAGACTGGAGGACAGGGGACTCTCTGGAAACACCATATATTTT	CASRLEDRGLSGNTIYF
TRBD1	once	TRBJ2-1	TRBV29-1	TGCAGCGTGGGGGGACAGGGCTACAATGAGCAGTTCTTC	CSVGGQGYNEQFF
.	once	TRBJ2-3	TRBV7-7	TGTGCTAGCAGCTTAGCTGCGGGAGATACGCAGTATTTT	CASSLAAGDTQYF
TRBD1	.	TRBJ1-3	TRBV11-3	TGTGCCAGCAGCGGGACAGGAGCTGGAAACACCATATATTTT	CASSGTGAGNTIYF
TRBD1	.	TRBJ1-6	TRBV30	TGTGCCTCCGAACAGGGGGAGAGGTCACCCCTCCACTTT	CASEQGERSPLHF
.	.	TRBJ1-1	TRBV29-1	TGCAGCGTTAGGGGGACGGTGAACACTGAAGCTTTCTTT	CSVRGTVNTEAFF
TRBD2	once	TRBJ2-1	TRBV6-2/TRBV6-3	TGTGCCAGCAGTTACCCGGGACTAGCGGGAGGGCAAAGCAATGAGCAGTTCTTC	CASSYPGLAGGQSNEQFF
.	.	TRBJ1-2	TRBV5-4	TGTGCCAGCAGCCCGACCCGACTACCGCTCAACTATGGCTACACCTTC	CASSPTRLPLNYGYTF
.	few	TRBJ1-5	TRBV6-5	TGTGCCAGCAGGCTTACAGGGAGTGATCAGCCCCAGCATTTT	CASRLTGSDQPQHF
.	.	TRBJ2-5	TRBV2	TGTGCCAGCAGACGGGAAGGAGAGACCCAGTACTTC	CASRREGETQYF
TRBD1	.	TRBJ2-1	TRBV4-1	TGCGCCAGCAGCCTGATAACTACAGGGGGCTCCTACAATGAGCAGTTCTTC	CASSLITTGGSYNEQFF
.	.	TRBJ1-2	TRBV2	TGTGCCAGCGCTCGGGGGACTTTCTATGGCTACACCTTC	CASARGTFYGYTF
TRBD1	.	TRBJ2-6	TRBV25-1	TGTGCCAGCAGTATAAGAGGGGGCGGCTCTGGGGCCAACGTCCTGACTTTC	CASSIRGGGSGANVLTF
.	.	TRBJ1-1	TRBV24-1	TGTGCCACCAGGGCCTCGAACACTGAAGCTTTCTTT	CATRASNTEAFF
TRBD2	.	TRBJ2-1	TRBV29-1	TGCAGCGTTGAAGCGGGGGGTGATGAGCAGTTCTTC	CSVEAGGDEQFF
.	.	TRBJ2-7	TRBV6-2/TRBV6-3	TGTGCCAGCAGTTACCTGGAGGCGCGGGTCGAGCAGTACTTC	CASSYLEARVEQYF
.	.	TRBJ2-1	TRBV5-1	TGCGCCAGCAGCTTGCTAGTGGAAAAAAGGGGTGATGAGCAGTTCTTC	CASSLLVEKRGDEQFF
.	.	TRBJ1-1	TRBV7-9	TGTGCCAGCCGAGGATATGTAAACACTGAAGCTTTCTTT	CASRGYVNTEAFF
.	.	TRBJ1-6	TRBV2	TGTGCCAGCAGTGCCCGTCAGGGCGTCTATAATTCACCCCTCCACTTT	CASSARQGVYNSPLHF
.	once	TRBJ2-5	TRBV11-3	TGTGCCAGCAGCTTTAATCCCGGAGAAGCCCAGTACTTC	CASSFNPGEAQYF
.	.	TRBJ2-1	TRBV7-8	TGTGCCAGCAGCTTAGGTCCTGGCGGTTTCTCCTACAATGAGCAGTTCTTC	CASSLGPGGFSYNEQFF
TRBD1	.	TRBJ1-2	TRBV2	TGTGCCAGCAGGGGGAGGACAGGGACCTATGGCTACACCTTC	CASRGRTGTYGYTF
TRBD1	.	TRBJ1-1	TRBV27	TGTGCCAGCAGTCCTACAACAGGGGCGACGATGAACACTGAAGCTTTCTTT	CASSPTTGATMNTEAFF
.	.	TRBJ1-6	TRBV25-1	TGTGCCAGCAGTGAACTTGGGGAGGGTTGGGGTTCACCCCTCCACTTT	CASSELGEGWGSPLHF
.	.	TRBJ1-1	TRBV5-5	TGTGCCAGCAGCCCCGTGTGGGGAGGGCGGGGGAACACTGAAGCTTTCTTT	CASSPVWGGRGNTEAFF
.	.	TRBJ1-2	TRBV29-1	TGCAGCGTCTCACCGGGAGCCTATGGCTACACCTTC	CSVSPGAYGYTF